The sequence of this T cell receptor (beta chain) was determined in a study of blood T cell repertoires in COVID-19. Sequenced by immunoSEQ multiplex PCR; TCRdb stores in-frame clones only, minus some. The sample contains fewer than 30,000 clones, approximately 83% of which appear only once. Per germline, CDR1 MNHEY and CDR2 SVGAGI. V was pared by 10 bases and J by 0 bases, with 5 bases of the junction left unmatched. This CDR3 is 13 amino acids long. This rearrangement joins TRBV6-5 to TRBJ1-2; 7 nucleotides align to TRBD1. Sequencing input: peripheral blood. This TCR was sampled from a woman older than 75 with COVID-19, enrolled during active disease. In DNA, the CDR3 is TGTGCCACCCGGGGGACAGCTAACTATGGCTACACCTTC. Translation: CATRGTANYGYTF.